This T cell receptor (beta chain) was captured in a study of blood T cell repertoires in COVID-19. Study summary: Samples came from the United States, Italy and Spain, spanning acute and convalescent COVID-19.

Enrolled during active infection, Seattle patients were then followed longitudinally. V shed 7 bases, J shed 3 bases, and the junction held 15 bases outside the gene matches. Germline loops: CDR1 MGHRA, CDR2 YSYEKL. CDR3 length: 17 amino acids. The authors' processing: Counts of nucleated cells, estimated from reference gene primer amplification, were obtained. Profiled with immunoSEQ multiplex PCR; TCRdb holds only in-frame clones, not every one. Clonal size and the V and J genes are those of that table, whereas D and trimming came from the DNA. This repertoire shows 150,000 or so clones, approximately 80% found once; its top ten account for roughly 6.4%.

The sequence was collected from a woman in her 40s with COVID-19, enrolled during active disease. Specimen: peripheral blood. The V gene is TRBV4-1, the J gene TRBJ1-2; TRBD1 matches at 9 bases. CDR3 residues: CASNPSGDRASHYGYTF. The CDR3 region has the DNA TGCGCCAGCAACCCAAGTGGGGACAGGGCTAGTCACTATGGCTACACCTTC.